Described below is a single TCR beta chain sequence and its context. As yet, its antigen is unknown. CDR1 DFQATT and CDR2 SNEGSKA come from the germline V gene (reference sequence). V shed 8 bases and J shed 6 bases, with 9 bases lying between them. The CDR3 covers 10 residues. Next came a second PCR, run for about 6 to 11 cycles, which used a sample-barcoded 5' primer along with a J-beta primer mix. Template switching added a 12-random-nucleotide identifier to every cDNA molecule. Using its own MiXCR run on the 5' RACE reads, TCRdb lists one record per CDR3 protein. Of roughly 1.9 million distinct CDR3 sequences in the sample, more than 35% were seen once. Caucasian, healthy and from Russia, the donors were aged between 6 and 90. The data originate from a study of blood T cells in healthy people across ages. Overall study findings and caveats: It was held that the diversity estimates obtained from one million T cells were underestimates. Whereas aged donors had fewer naive CD4+ cells, long-lived donors had more of them and higher diversity.

The sequenced sample consisted of blood. This receptor was taken from a human donor in good health. This sequence joins TRBV20-1 and TRBJ2-3, with D uncertain. CDR3 bases: TGCAGTCCGAGACGGGATACGCAGTATTTT. It translates to CSPRRDTQYF.